The clone carrying this TCR beta chain occurred once. The target antigen is unknown. Germline CDR1 is GTSNPN and CDR2 is SVGIG (reference sequence). The CDR3 runs to 13 residues. Trimming removed 0 bases at V and 7 bases at J, with 12 bases between. The entry originates in a study of STAT3 mutations in large granular lymphocyte leukemia. Study-wide results and caveats: In about 30% of the 18 patients, new TCR clonotypes emerged after therapy. In T-cell large granular lymphocyte leukemia, about half of patients showed multiple immunodominant subclonotypes.

Here immunoSEQ multiplex PCR was the method, and the copy in TCRdb shows in-frame clones only, minus some. The data show tens of thousands of clones, roughly 80% seen once. The rearrangement uses TRBV30 and TRBJ1-1, with D hard to call. Sequenced material: peripheral blood mononuclear cells. The clonotype comes from a woman between 45 and 65 years old with T-cell large granular lymphocyte leukemia. Some clones in this sample may be carry-over from other donors' samples. Here the CDR3 reads CAWSVDWGIEAFF. As DNA, the CDR3 is TGTGCCTGGAGTGTGGATTGGGGTATTGAAGCTTTCTTT. Full variable domain (outside the CDR3, taken from reference TRBV30 and TRBJ1-1): SQTIHQWPATLVQPVGSPLSLECTVEGTSNPNLYWYRQAAGRGLQLLFYSVGIGQISSEVPQNLSASRPQDRQFILSSKKLLLSDSGFYLCAWSVDWGIEAFFGQGTRLTVV.